These T cell receptor beta chains were read from a single sample in a study of T cells in localized non-small cell lung cancer. Sequenced by immunoSEQ multiplex PCR; TCRdb stores in-frame clones only, minus some. The sample shows roughly 50,000 clones, approximately 89% of them seen only once. The sequencing used peripheral blood, collected before any cancer treatment. The receptor set was obtained from a man aged 35 to 69 with stage I lung adenocarcinoma. Both conserved end residues are part of each CDR3. The D gene is left open where the match is weak. Clone size appears in some rows only: once, few, many, or a class for an expanded clone.

TGTGCCAGCAGCTTAGATAAGGGCTTCGTCCTTGAGCAGTTCTTC	CASSLDKGFVLEQFF	TRBV7-6	TRBJ2-1	.	.
TGCGCCAGCAGCGCGTCGGCCCCGGGGATAGAGACCCAGTACTTC	CASSASAPGIETQYF	TRBV5-1	TRBJ2-5	.	.
TGTGCCAGCAGCACCAACCGTAGGGACTATTCACCCTATGAGCAGTTCTTC	CASSTNRRDYSPYEQFF	TRBV5-4	TRBJ2-1	once	TRBD2
TGTGCCAGCAGTGTTCAGCGGGAGGGATCCAATGAGCAGTTCTTC	CASSVQREGSNEQFF	TRBV2	TRBJ2-1	.	TRBD2
TGCGCCAGCAGCTTGGGCGCACAGAACACTGAAGCTTTCTTT	CASSLGAQNTEAFF	TRBV5-1	TRBJ1-1	.	.
TGTGCCAGCAGTGGACAGGCCACCTACGAGCAGTACTTC	CASSGQATYEQYF	TRBV6-1	TRBJ2-7	.	.
TGTGCCAGCAGTTACTCGAACTCCCCGGGAGATACGCAGTATTTT	CASSYSNSPGDTQYF	TRBV6-5	TRBJ2-3	.	.
TGCGCCAGCAGCTCGGGGGCGGACCTCTCCTATGGCTACACCTTC	CASSSGADLSYGYTF	TRBV5-1	TRBJ1-2	.	.
TGCGCCAGCCACTCGGGGGGGGACACAGATACGCAGTATTTT	CASHSGGDTDTQYF	TRBV5-1	TRBJ2-3	.	TRBD2
TGTGCCTGGAGTGGGGATAGGGACCACTATGGCTACACCTTC	CAWSGDRDHYGYTF	TRBV30	TRBJ1-2	.	.
TGTGCCAGCAGTGAAGCAGGGTTCTCTGGAAACACCATATATTTT	CASSEAGFSGNTIYF	TRBV6-1	TRBJ1-3	.	.
TGTGCCAGCAGGTCCAGGGGCCCAGAGACCCAGTACTTC	CASRSRGPETQYF	TRBV5-6	TRBJ2-5	.	.
TGTGCCAGCAGCTTTAGTGACACCTACGAGCAGTACTTC	CASSFSDTYEQYF	TRBV7-8	TRBJ2-7	.	.
TGTGCCAGCAGCGCCACGACTAGCGGGAGTCGTTACGAGCAGTACTTC	CASSATTSGSRYEQYF	TRBV7-8	TRBJ2-7	.	TRBD2
TGTGCCAGCAGCACCCCGACTAGCGGGATCTACGAGCAGTACTTC	CASSTPTSGIYEQYF	TRBV7-2	TRBJ2-7	.	TRBD2
TGTGCCAGCAGCTATCGAGGGACGGACACTGAAGCTTTCTTT	CASSYRGTDTEAFF	TRBV28	TRBJ1-1	.	.
TGTGCCAGCAGCTCCCCGACAGGGTTCGAGCAGTACTTC	CASSSPTGFEQYF	TRBV7-9	TRBJ2-7	.	TRBD1
TGTGCCATCAGTGAGTCGAATGACGAGCAGTACTTC	CAISESNDEQYF	TRBV10-3	TRBJ2-7	.	.
TGTGCCAGTAGTATTGCCGACGTCTACGAGCAGTACTTC	CASSIADVYEQYF	TRBV19	TRBJ2-7	.	.
TGTGCCAGCAGTTCAGGACTTACCGGGGAGCTGTTTTTT	CASSSGLTGELFF	TRBV28	TRBJ2-2	.	.
TGTGCCAGCAGCCAGCAGGGGGATAGAGGCGAGCAGTACTTC	CASSQQGDRGEQYF	TRBV4-2	TRBJ2-7	.	TRBD1
TGTGCCAGCAGCATGGGACTAGCGGGAGGAAGCTCCTACGAGCAGTACTTC	CASSMGLAGGSSYEQYF	TRBV7-2	TRBJ2-7	once	TRBD2